This is a list of T cell receptor beta chains from one sample in a study of beta chain features in type 1 diabetes. Method: immunoSEQ multiplex PCR; TCRdb's copy keeps in-frame clones and lacks some. The sample includes some 150,000 clones, over 8.5% of them seen just once. The sequenced material came from central memory CD4+ T cells from blood. The receptors were gathered from a man between 18 and 29 years old in good health. CDR3s include the opening cysteine and the closing phenylalanine or tryptophan. Each record gives: V gene, D gene, CDR3 protein. A D gene is named only where the DNA matches it firmly.

>TRBV4-3|TRBD2
CASSQVEAGGPTGELFF
>TRBV27|TRBD1
CASRSRGQVKSYEQYF
>TRBV6-6|TRBD1
CASSTRTGKETQYF
>TRBV15|.
CATSRVPRSYEQYF
>TRBV19|TRBD2
CASSSSGANTGELFF
>TRBV9|.
CASSVVALVTGELFF
>TRBV7-2|.
CASSRPGTGGTDTQYF
>TRBV4-2|.
CASSLDSSETQYF
>TRBV6-1|.
CASTDTEAFF
>TRBV5-1|TRBD1
CASSLGDSNYGYTF
>TRBV30|.
CAWSQDARMNTEAFF
>TRBV10-3|TRBD2
CATGTSGGITDTQYF
>TRBV9|TRBD2
CASSTSEQETQYF
>TRBV4-2|.
CASSQVSQGTEAFF
>TRBV5-6|TRBD1
CASRDLTGNGIGFF
>TRBV4-3|.
CASSQDLKGRETQYF
>TRBV27|TRBD1
CASSLAQGLERSF
>TRBV10-3|.
CAINRDSNQPQHF
>TRBV10-3|TRBD2
CAISGTRETQYF
>TRBV25-1|.
CASSAVQGTNEKLFF
>TRBV4-2|.
CASSQDITYEQYF
>TRBV2|.
CASSEGARETQYF
>TRBV7-2|.
CASSLFKNIQYF
>TRBV7-2|.
CASSLQVPSYEQYF
>TRBV5-5|TRBD2
CASSLGTSWTGELFF
>TRBV28|.
CASSTRARTEAFF